The 9 T cell receptor beta chains listed next were all sequenced from one sample in a study of shared clonotypes between healthy human individuals. Naive CD8 cells were CD45RO-negative, positively selected for CCR7, excluding terminally differentiated effector memory CD45RA+ cells. TCRdb's table, derived via immunoSEQ multiplex PCR, lists solely in-frame clones and lacks some. The sample lists about 2.1 million clones, around 95% occurring once. Sequencing input: naive CD8+ T cells from PBMCs. These receptors were collected from a man younger than 30 in good health. Some clones in this sample may be carry-over from other donors' samples.

The chain is built from TRBV11-3 and TRBJ2-7; D unclear. The germline V gene has CDR1 SGHNT and CDR2 YENEEA. V shed 3 bases and J shed 1 base, with 10 bases lying between them. The CDR3 is 14 residues long. Written as DNA, the CDR3 is TGTGCCAGCAGCTTTACGGGCAGATCCTACGAGCAGTACTTC. It translates to CASSFTGRSYEQYF.

The chain is built from TRBV11-3 and TRBJ2-1, with 7 bases aligning to TRBD2. This CDR3 is 16 amino acids long. Germline lookup yields CDR1 SGHNT and CDR2 YENEEA. V trimming: 4 bases; J trimming: 5 bases; junction bases outside the gene matches: 11. The CDR3 DNA reads TGTGCCAGCAGCTCCCCTCGCGGGAGTGAGGACAATGAGCAGTTCTTC. The encoded protein is CASSSPRGSEDNEQFF.

The V and J genes are TRBV7-9 and TRBJ2-7; D gene unclear. Germline CDR1 SEHNR, CDR2 FQNEAQ (reference sequence). V gave up 2 bases and J gave up 3 bases, with 8 bases separating them. The CDR3 length is 13 residues. The CDR3 DNA reads as TGTGCCAGCAGCTTACTCCCAGGCTACGAGCAGTACTTC. Protein product: CASSLLPGYEQYF.

The chain links TRBV27 to TRBJ2-7; possible D gene TRBD2, 6 bases. Trimming took 5 bases from V and 5 from J, leaving 19 bases between them. In germline, CDR1 is MNHEY, CDR2 SMNVEV (reference sequence). The CDR3 length is 15 residues. CDR3 sequence reads: CASSGTRGLLNEQYF. The CDR3, as DNA: TGTGCCAGCAGTGGGACGCGGGGCCTTTTGAACGAGCAGTACTTC.

The chain recombines TRBV29-1 with TRBJ2-5, with D unclear. The J call may be mistaken, given a closer DNA end match to TRBJ2-7. CDR3 size: 12 residues. Germline V gives CDR1 SQVTM, CDR2 ANQGSEA. The CDR3 DNA sequence: TGCAGCGCCCGCGTTGGCCCCTACGAGCAGTACTTC. Translation gives CSARVGPYEQYF.

The gene calls are TRBV10-3 and TRBJ2-2; possible D gene TRBD2, 7 bases. V shed 2 bases and J shed 4 bases, with 17 bases lying between them. Per the germline V gene, CDR1 is ENHRY and CDR2 is SYGVKD. The CDR3 runs to 17 residues. CDR3 sequence (DNA): TGTGCCATCAGTGAGAGCGGGACACCCTCAGGCACCGGGGAGCTGTTTTTT. Amino acid sequence: CAISESGTPSGTGELFF.

A word on this clone: Distinct nucleotide sequences in the sample also encode this CDR3. The V call is TRBV9, the J call TRBJ2-3; D perhaps matches TRBD1 (5 bases). The V end lost 2 bases, the J end lost 0 bases, and 10 bases lay between the germline ends. There are 15 residues in the CDR3. From germline, CDR1 is SGDLS and CDR2 YYNGEE. CDR3 DNA sequence: TGTGCCAGCAGCGTTTCAGGGTCTAGCACAGATACGCAGTATTTT. Its translation: CASSVSGSSTDTQYF.

The chain joins TRBV19 to TRBJ2-5; TRBD1 agrees at 10 bases. Looked up from germline, CDR1 is LNHDA and CDR2 is SQIVND (reference sequence). V shed 5 bases and J 5 bases; nucleotides not matched to a gene: 5. The CDR3 is made up of 14 amino acids. CDR3 residues: CASSYGQGGETQYF. The CDR3 region has the DNA TGTGCCAGTAGTTACGGACAGGGGGGTGAGACCCAGTACTTC.

The chain combines TRBV20-1 with TRBJ2-3; no clear D gene. The CDR3 totals 11 residues. V lost 4 bases and J lost 6, with 8 bases in between. In germline, CDR1 is DFQATT, CDR2 SNEGSKA (reference sequence). CDR3 loop: CSAKEADTQYF. In nucleotides, the CDR3 is TGCAGTGCTAAAGAAGCCGATACGCAGTATTTT.